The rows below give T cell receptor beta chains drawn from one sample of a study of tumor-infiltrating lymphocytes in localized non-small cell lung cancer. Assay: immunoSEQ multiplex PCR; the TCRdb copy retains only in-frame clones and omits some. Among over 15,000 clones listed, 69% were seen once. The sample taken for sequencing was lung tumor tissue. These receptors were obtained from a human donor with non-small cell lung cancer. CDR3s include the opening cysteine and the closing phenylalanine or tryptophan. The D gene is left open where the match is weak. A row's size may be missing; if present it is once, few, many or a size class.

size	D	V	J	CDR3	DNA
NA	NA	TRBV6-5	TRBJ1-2	CASSYGGGNWGYTF	TGTGCCAGCAGTTACGGGGGGGGGAATTGGGGCTACACCTTC
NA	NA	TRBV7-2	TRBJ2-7	CASSLGTYYEQYF	TGTGCCAGCAGCTTAGGGACCTACTACGAGCAGTACTTC
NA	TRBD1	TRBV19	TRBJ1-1	CATKTGLHTEAFF	TGTGCCACCAAGACAGGGCTGCACACTGAAGCTTTCTTT
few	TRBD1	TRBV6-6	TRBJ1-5	CASTPGQANQPQHF	TGTGCCAGCACTCCGGGACAGGCTAATCAGCCCCAGCATTTT
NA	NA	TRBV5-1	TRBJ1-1	CASSIQGSDTEAFF	TGCGCCAGCAGCATACAGGGTAGTGACACTGAAGCTTTCTTT
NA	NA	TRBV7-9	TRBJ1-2	CASSLSGDDLGDGYTF	TGTGCCAGCAGCTTATCCGGAGACGACTTAGGGGATGGCTACACCTTC
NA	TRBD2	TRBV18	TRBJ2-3	CASSPIQTSGPDTQYF	TGTGCCAGCTCACCGATACAAACTAGCGGGCCAGATACGCAGTATTTT
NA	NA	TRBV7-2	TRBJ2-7	CASSLADRYEQYF	TGTGCCAGCAGCTTAGCGGACCGCTACGAGCAGTACTTC
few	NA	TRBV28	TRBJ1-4	CASSLARDEKLFF	TGTGCCAGCAGTTTAGCCAGAGATGAAAAACTGTTTTTT
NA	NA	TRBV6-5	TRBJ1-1	CASSGRQNQNTEAFF	TGTGCCAGCAGTGGCCGACAGAACCAGAACACTGAAGCTTTCTTT
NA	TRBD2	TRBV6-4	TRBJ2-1	CASSDTSGSSYNEQFF	TGTGCCAGCAGTGATACTAGCGGGAGCTCCTACAATGAGCAGTTCTTC
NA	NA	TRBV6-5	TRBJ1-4	CASSGGASEKLFF	TGTGCCAGCAGTGGGGGGGCGTCTGAAAAACTGTTTTTT
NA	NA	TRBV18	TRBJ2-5	CASSPGYQETQYF	TGTGCCAGCTCACCAGGCTACCAAGAGACCCAGTACTTC
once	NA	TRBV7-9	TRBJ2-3	CASTQLAVSTDTQYF	TGTGCCAGCACCCAACTAGCTGTTAGCACAGATACGCAGTATTTT
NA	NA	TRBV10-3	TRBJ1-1	CAISLQGQRTEAFF	TGTGCCATCAGTCTTCAGGGCCAGAGAACTGAAGCTTTCTTT
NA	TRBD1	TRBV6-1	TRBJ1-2	CASSEAGTGVYGYTF	TGTGCCAGCAGTGAAGCTGGGACAGGGGTATATGGCTACACCTTC
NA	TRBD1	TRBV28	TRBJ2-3	CASSLSKGARDTQYF	TGTGCCAGCAGTTTATCAAAGGGGGCGCGGGATACGCAGTATTTT
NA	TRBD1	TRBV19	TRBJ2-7	CASSMDRLNEQYF	TGTGCCAGTAGTATGGACAGGTTAAACGAGCAGTACTTC
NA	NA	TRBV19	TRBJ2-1	CASSTRQAGYNEQFF	TGTGCCAGTAGTACTAGACAGGCGGGCTACAATGAGCAGTTCTTC
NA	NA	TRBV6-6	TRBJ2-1	CASRNPGGESEQFF	TGTGCCAGCAGAAACCCAGGGGGGGAATCTGAGCAGTTCTTC
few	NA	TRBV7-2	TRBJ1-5	CASSLGGGQLNQPQHF	TGTGCCAGCAGCTTAGGGGGGGGACAACTGAATCAGCCCCAGCATTTT
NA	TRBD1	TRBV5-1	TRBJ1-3	CASSLLPETGTAGNTIYF	TGCGCCAGCAGTCTACTCCCCGAAACCGGGACAGCTGGAAACACCATATATTTT
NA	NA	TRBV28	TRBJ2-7	CASSYDEQYF	TGTGCCAGCAGTTATGACGAGCAGTACTTC
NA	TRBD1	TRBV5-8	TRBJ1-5	CASSPMDRDQPQHF	TGTGCCAGCAGCCCAATGGACAGGGATCAGCCCCAGCATTTT
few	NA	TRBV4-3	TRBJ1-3	CASSHNQYSGNTIYF	TGCGCCAGCAGCCACAACCAGTACTCTGGAAACACCATATATTTT
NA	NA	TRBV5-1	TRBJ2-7	CASSLDRPSDSEQYF	TGCGCCAGCAGCTTGGACAGGCCTAGTGACTCCGAGCAGTACTTC
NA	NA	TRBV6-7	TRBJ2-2	CASLIRELFF	TGTGCCAGTTTGATTAGGGAGCTGTTTTTT
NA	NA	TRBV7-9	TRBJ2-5	CASSQGERETQYF	TGTGCCAGCAGCCAAGGAGAGCGAGAGACCCAGTACTTC
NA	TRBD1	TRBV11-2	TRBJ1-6	CASSLRTGRDDGSPLHF	TGTGCCAGCAGCCTGCGGACAGGGAGGGACGATGGCTCACCCCTCCACTTT
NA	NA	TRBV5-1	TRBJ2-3	CASSLEELTDTQYF	TGCGCCAGCAGCCTGGAGGAGTTAACAGATACGCAGTATTTT
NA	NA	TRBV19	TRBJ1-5	CASSISRGNQPQHF	TGTGCCAGTAGTATAAGTCGGGGCAATCAGCCCCAGCATTTT
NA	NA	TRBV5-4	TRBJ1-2	CASSSPGQSYYGYTF	TGTGCCAGCAGCTCACCCGGACAGTCCTACTATGGCTACACCTTC
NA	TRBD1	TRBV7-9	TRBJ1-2	CASSSHDRASVAGYTF	TGTGCCAGCAGCTCCCATGACAGGGCAAGCGTTGCTGGCTACACCTTC
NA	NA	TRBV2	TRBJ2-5	CASSAGGGFQETQYF	TGTGCCAGCAGTGCGGGCGGGGGCTTCCAAGAGACCCAGTACTTC
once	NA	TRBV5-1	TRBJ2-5	CASSFQDWSQETQYF	TGCGCCAGCAGCTTCCAGGATTGGAGCCAAGAGACCCAGTACTTC
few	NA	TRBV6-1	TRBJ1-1	CASIPRRVNTEAFF	TGTGCCAGCATCCCACGTCGGGTGAACACTGAAGCTTTCTTT
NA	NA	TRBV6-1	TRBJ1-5	CASRWEGNQPQHF	TGTGCCAGCAGGTGGGAGGGTAATCAGCCCCAGCATTTT
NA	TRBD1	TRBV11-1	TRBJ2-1	CASSLTTGGGGDEQFF	TGTGCCAGCAGCTTAACGACAGGGGGCGGTGGGGATGAGCAGTTCTTC
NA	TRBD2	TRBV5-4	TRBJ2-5	CASSLDPRGEETQYF	TGTGCCAGCAGCTTGGATCCGCGGGGGGAAGAGACCCAGTACTTC
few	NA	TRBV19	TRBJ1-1	CASSASGRYTEAFF	TGTGCCAGTAGTGCATCAGGGCGTTACACTGAAGCTTTCTTT
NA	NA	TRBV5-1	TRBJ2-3	CASSRIGDTQYF	TGCGCCAGCAGCCGGATCGGTGATACGCAGTATTTT
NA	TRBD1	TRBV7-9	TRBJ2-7	CASSLPGTGSYEQYF	TGTGCCAGCAGCTTACCCGGGACAGGCTCCTACGAGCAGTACTTC
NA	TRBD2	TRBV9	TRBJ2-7	CASSVGLAGGSYEQYF	TGTGCCAGCAGCGTGGGACTAGCGGGTGGCTCCTACGAGCAGTACTTC
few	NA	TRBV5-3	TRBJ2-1	CASSSRPNLGNEQFF	TGTGCCAGCAGCTCCAGACCCAACCTGGGCAATGAGCAGTTCTTC
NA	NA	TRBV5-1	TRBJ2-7	CASSEGGTSYEQYF	TGCGCCAGCAGCGAGGGGGGGACCTCCTACGAGCAGTACTTC
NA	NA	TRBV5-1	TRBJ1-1	CASRTGENTEAFF	TGCGCCAGCAGAACGGGGGAGAACACTGAAGCTTTCTTT
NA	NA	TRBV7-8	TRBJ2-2	CASSETVNTGELFF	TGTGCCAGCAGCGAGACAGTGAACACCGGGGAGCTGTTTTTT
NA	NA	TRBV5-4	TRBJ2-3	CASSLLGVADTQYF	TGTGCCAGCAGCTTGCTAGGAGTGGCAGATACGCAGTATTTT
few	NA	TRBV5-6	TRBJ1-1	CASIHGGVNTEAFF	TGTGCCAGCATACATGGAGGGGTGAACACTGAAGCTTTCTTT
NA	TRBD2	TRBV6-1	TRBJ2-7	CASSPLAGDSYEQYF	TGTGCCAGCAGCCCACTCGCGGGGGATTCCTACGAGCAGTACTTC
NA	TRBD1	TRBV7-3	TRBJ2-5	CASSRTGGQETQYF	TGTGCCAGCAGCCGGACAGGGGGTCAGGAGACCCAGTACTTC
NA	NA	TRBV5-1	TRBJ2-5	CASSLRGSQETQYF	TGCGCCAGCAGCTTGCGGGGTTCCCAAGAGACCCAGTACTTC
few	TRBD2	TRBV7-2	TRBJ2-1	CASSLGPPGLAGGVQFF	TGTGCCAGCAGCTTAGGACCCCCGGGACTAGCGGGAGGAGTGCAGTTCTTC